This T cell receptor beta chain appears in the sequencing data of a study of chemoradiotherapy in HPV16-positive cancers. Study in general: Candidate HPV-specific T-cell clones and common TCR motifs came from functional assays in a couple of HPV16-positive patients.

Only in-frame clones appear in the TCRdb table, and some are missing; sequencing was by immunoSEQ multiplex PCR. This sample has some 7,400 clones, with roughly 82% found just once. The length of the CDR3 is 12 residues. Germline V lookup: CDR1 SEHNR, CDR2 FQNEAQ (reference sequence). Trimming stripped 2 bases from V and 5 bases from J, with 7 bases between. This chain links TRBV7-9 with TRBJ2-7; tentative D call: TRBD1 (6 bases). The specimen was tumor tissue, collected from a patient who underwent chemoradiotherapy. The sequence was obtained from a human donor with HPV-associated anogenital cancer. The CDR3 DNA follows: TGTGCCAGCAGCTTAAAGGGGGACGAGCAGTACTTC. Translation gives CASSLKGDEQYF.